This is a list of T cell receptor beta chains from one sample in a study of graft-versus-host responses after intestinal transplantation. Data came from immunoSEQ multiplex PCR; TCRdb stores just in-frame clones and leaves some out. The sample has tens of thousands of clones; roughly 95% are singletons. Their cognate antigens are unknown. The material was unstimulated CD8+ T cells sorted from spleen or lymph node cells, obtained before transplant. The receptors stem from a human donor who was the organ donor for an intestinal transplant. The CDR3 runs from the conserved cysteine through the conserved F or W. Each record gives: clone size, V gene, J gene, D gene, CDR3 DNA, CDR3 protein. A D gene is named only where the DNA matches it firmly. The size field is filled for only some rows; it gives once, few, many or a size class.

clone size: -
V gene: TRBV7-9
J gene: TRBJ1-6
D gene: TRBD1
CDR3 DNA: TGTGCCAGCAGCTCGTACGGGACAGGTGAAAATTCACCCCTCCACTTT
CDR3 protein: CASSSYGTGENSPLHF

clone size: once
V gene: TRBV29-1
J gene: TRBJ2-7
D gene: TRBD1
CDR3 DNA: TGCAGCGTTGAGTCGAGACAGGGCCTCTCCTACGAGCAGTACTTC
CDR3 protein: CSVESRQGLSYEQYF

clone size: -
V gene: TRBV14
J gene: TRBJ2-7
D gene: -
CDR3 DNA: TGTGCCAGCAGCCAAACCTTACAGGGCTACGAGCAGTACTTC
CDR3 protein: CASSQTLQGYEQYF

clone size: -
V gene: TRBV11-1
J gene: TRBJ2-5
D gene: TRBD1
CDR3 DNA: TGTGCCAGCAGCTTAGCTGGACAGGGGGAGACCCAGTACTTC
CDR3 protein: CASSLAGQGETQYF

clone size: -
V gene: TRBV11-2
J gene: TRBJ1-2
D gene: -
CDR3 DNA: TGTGCCAGCAGCTTTTCTTTCGACTCAAGCTTGGGAGATGGCTACACCTTC
CDR3 protein: CASSFSFDSSLGDGYTF

clone size: -
V gene: TRBV15
J gene: TRBJ2-3
D gene: TRBD2
CDR3 DNA: TGTGCCACCAGCAGAGATCTAGCGGGGGGAGTCACAGATACGCAGTATTTT
CDR3 protein: CATSRDLAGGVTDTQYF

clone size: -
V gene: TRBV11-3
J gene: TRBJ1-1
D gene: -
CDR3 DNA: TGTGCCAGCAGCTTAGCGAGTAACACTGAAGCTTTCTTT
CDR3 protein: CASSLASNTEAFF

clone size: -
V gene: TRBV11-2
J gene: TRBJ2-7
D gene: TRBD1
CDR3 DNA: TGTGCCAGCAGGACACAGGGGGGCGAGCAGTACTTC
CDR3 protein: CASRTQGGEQYF

clone size: -
V gene: TRBV9
J gene: TRBJ1-1
D gene: -
CDR3 DNA: TGTGCCAGCAGCGTTGGGTCGTCTGAAGCTTTCTTT
CDR3 protein: CASSVGSSEAFF

clone size: -
V gene: TRBV5-1
J gene: TRBJ1-6
D gene: -
CDR3 DNA: TGCGCCAGCAGGACGGAAGAGAGCTCCTATAATTCACCCCTCCACTTT
CDR3 protein: CASRTEESSYNSPLHF

clone size: -
V gene: TRBV30
J gene: TRBJ2-3
D gene: -
CDR3 DNA: TGTGCCTGGTCGTGGGGGGTTGATACGCAGTATTTT
CDR3 protein: CAWSWGVDTQYF

clone size: -
V gene: TRBV11-2
J gene: TRBJ2-6
D gene: -
CDR3 DNA: TGTGCCAGCAGCTTAGAGGGGCTGTCTGGGGCCAACGTCCTGACTTTC
CDR3 protein: CASSLEGLSGANVLTF

clone size: -
V gene: TRBV9
J gene: TRBJ2-2
D gene: TRBD2
CDR3 DNA: TGTGCCAGCAGCCCTCCTTGGGGGGGACTGAACACCGGGGAGCTGTTTTTT
CDR3 protein: CASSPPWGGLNTGELFF

clone size: few
V gene: TRBV4-1
J gene: TRBJ2-7
D gene: -
CDR3 DNA: TGCGCCAGCAGCCAAGCGGAGGGGGGGGGCTACGAGCAGTACTTC
CDR3 protein: CASSQAEGGGYEQYF

clone size: -
V gene: TRBV27
J gene: TRBJ1-6
D gene: -
CDR3 DNA: TGTGCCAGCAGTTTCGAATCGCGTTCACCCCTCCACTTT
CDR3 protein: CASSFESRSPLHF

clone size: -
V gene: TRBV29-1
J gene: TRBJ1-1
D gene: TRBD1
CDR3 DNA: TGCAGCGTTGAGGACAGGGAATGGGGAACTGAAGCTTTCTTT
CDR3 protein: CSVEDREWGTEAFF

clone size: -
V gene: TRBV28
J gene: TRBJ2-1
D gene: TRBD2
CDR3 DNA: TGTGCCAGCGCACTAGCGGGGGATCGGAATGAGCAGTTCTTC
CDR3 protein: CASALAGDRNEQFF

clone size: once
V gene: TRBV10-1
J gene: TRBJ1-1
D gene: -
CDR3 DNA: TGCGCCAGCAGCCACGGTACAGGGTATGCGGCCATGAACACTGAAGCTTTCTTT
CDR3 protein: CASSHGTGYAAMNTEAFF

clone size: -
V gene: TRBV7-9
J gene: TRBJ2-3
D gene: -
CDR3 DNA: TGTGCCAGCACCAGAGCGCGGTCCGAGAGCACAGATACGCAGTATTTT
CDR3 protein: CASTRARSESTDTQYF

clone size: -
V gene: TRBV7-9
J gene: TRBJ2-1
D gene: -
CDR3 DNA: TGTGCCAGCAGCTTAGCGCAGGGCCGGCCGTACAATGAGCAGTTCTTC
CDR3 protein: CASSLAQGRPYNEQFF

clone size: -
V gene: TRBV5-6
J gene: TRBJ1-1
D gene: -
CDR3 DNA: TGTGCCAGCAGCTTGGGAGGGGTGGGCACTGAAGCTTTCTTT
CDR3 protein: CASSLGGVGTEAFF

clone size: once
V gene: TRBV4-3
J gene: TRBJ2-7
D gene: -
CDR3 DNA: TGCGCCAGCAGCCAAGATCTCTCAGGGTCAGGCGAGCAGTACTTC
CDR3 protein: CASSQDLSGSGEQYF

clone size: -
V gene: TRBV27
J gene: TRBJ1-1
D gene: TRBD1
CDR3 DNA: TGTGCCAGCCGCCTCGCAGGGGGCAACACTGAAGCTTTCTTT
CDR3 protein: CASRLAGGNTEAFF

clone size: -
V gene: TRBV2
J gene: TRBJ2-1
D gene: -
CDR3 DNA: TGTGCCAGCAGTGATACAGTCAATTACAATGAGCAGTTCTTC
CDR3 protein: CASSDTVNYNEQFF

clone size: -
V gene: TRBV4-2
J gene: TRBJ1-5
D gene: TRBD1
CDR3 DNA: TGTGCCAGCAGCCAAGTTCCGACAGGGGGTATCAATCAGCCCCAGCATTTT
CDR3 protein: CASSQVPTGGINQPQHF

clone size: -
V gene: TRBV6-5
J gene: TRBJ1-1
D gene: TRBD1
CDR3 DNA: TGTGCCAGCAGTGCGACAGGGGGAAGCACTGAAGCTTTCTTT
CDR3 protein: CASSATGGSTEAFF

clone size: -
V gene: TRBV6-5
J gene: TRBJ2-1
D gene: TRBD1
CDR3 DNA: TGTGCCAGCAGTTACGGAGGGACAGGGGGCAATGAGCAGTTCTTC
CDR3 protein: CASSYGGTGGNEQFF

clone size: -
V gene: TRBV23-1
J gene: TRBJ2-5
D gene: TRBD2
CDR3 DNA: TGCGCCAGCAGTCTTTCCCGGGGGGGGGTCCGAGAGACCCAGTACTTC
CDR3 protein: CASSLSRGGVRETQYF

clone size: -
V gene: TRBV27
J gene: TRBJ1-1
D gene: TRBD1
CDR3 DNA: TGTGCCAGCAGTTCTTTAAGTGGGACAGGGTCCACTGAAGCTTTCTTT
CDR3 protein: CASSSLSGTGSTEAFF

clone size: -
V gene: TRBV29-1
J gene: TRBJ2-7
D gene: TRBD1
CDR3 DNA: TGCAGCGTTGAAGAGACAGGGGGAATGCCCTACGAGCAGTACTTC
CDR3 protein: CSVEETGGMPYEQYF

clone size: -
V gene: TRBV27
J gene: TRBJ2-7
D gene: -
CDR3 DNA: -
CDR3 protein: CASSSSAPYEQYF